This T cell receptor (beta chain) was retrieved from a study of cytomegalovirus exposure and HLA in healthy donors. 13 Jbeta primers and 60 Vbeta primers were used for the PCR. Profiling relied on immunoSEQ multiplex PCR, and the TCRdb table lists in-frame clones only, not all of them. The table lists approximately 110,000 clones, over 75% of them singletons. Germline CDR1 is LNHDA and CDR2 is SQIVND (reference sequence). The CDR3 has 12 residues. V was clipped by 5 bases and J by 7 bases, with 10 bases between them. The receptor was derived from a human donor in good health. Sequencing input: PBMCs. The chain is built from TRBV19 and TRBJ2-3; D perhaps matches TRBD2 (5 bases). This CDR3 reads CASSGRSNTQYF. The CDR3 coding sequence is TGTGCCAGTAGTGGGAGATCTAATACGCAGTATTTT. The whole variable domain, filled in from reference TRBV19 and TRBJ2-3, reads DGGITQSPKYLFRKEGQNVTLSCEQNLNHDAMYWYRQDPGQGLRLIYYSQIVNDFQKGDIAEGYSVSREKKESFPLTVTSAQKNPTAFYLCASSGRSNTQYFGPGTRLTVL.